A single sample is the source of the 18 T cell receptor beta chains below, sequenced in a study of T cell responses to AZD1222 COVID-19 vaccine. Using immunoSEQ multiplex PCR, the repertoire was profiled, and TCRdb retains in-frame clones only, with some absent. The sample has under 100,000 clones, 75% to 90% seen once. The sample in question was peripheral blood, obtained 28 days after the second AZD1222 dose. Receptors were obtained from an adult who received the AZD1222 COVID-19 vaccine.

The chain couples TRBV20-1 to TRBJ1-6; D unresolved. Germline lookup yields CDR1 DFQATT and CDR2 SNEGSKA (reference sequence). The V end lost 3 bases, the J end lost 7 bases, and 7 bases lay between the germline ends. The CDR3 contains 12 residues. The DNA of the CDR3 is TGCAGTGCTAGTCCCGAGAATTCACCCCTCCACTTT. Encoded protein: CSASPENSPLHF.

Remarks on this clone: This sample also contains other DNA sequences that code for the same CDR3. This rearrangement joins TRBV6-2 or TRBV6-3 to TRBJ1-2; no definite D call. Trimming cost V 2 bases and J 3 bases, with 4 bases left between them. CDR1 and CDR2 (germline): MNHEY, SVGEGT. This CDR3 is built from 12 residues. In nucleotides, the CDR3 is TGTGCCAGCAGTTACCCCGACTATGGCTACACCTTC. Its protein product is CASSYPDYGYTF.

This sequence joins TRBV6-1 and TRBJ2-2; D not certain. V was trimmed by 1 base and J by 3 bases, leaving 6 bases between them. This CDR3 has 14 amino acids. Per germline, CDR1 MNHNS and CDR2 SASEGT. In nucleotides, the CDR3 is TGTGCCAGCAGTGAAGTAGTGTACACCGGGGAGCTGTTTTTT. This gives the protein CASSEVVYTGELFF.

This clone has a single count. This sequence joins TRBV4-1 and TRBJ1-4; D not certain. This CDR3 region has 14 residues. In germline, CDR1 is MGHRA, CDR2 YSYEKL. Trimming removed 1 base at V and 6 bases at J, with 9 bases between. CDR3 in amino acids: CASSQVWGYEKLFF. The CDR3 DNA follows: TGCGCCAGCAGCCAAGTGTGGGGTTATGAAAAACTGTTTTTT.

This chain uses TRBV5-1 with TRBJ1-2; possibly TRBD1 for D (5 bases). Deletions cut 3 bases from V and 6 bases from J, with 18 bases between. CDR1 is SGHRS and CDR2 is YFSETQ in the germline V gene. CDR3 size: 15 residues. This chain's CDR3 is CASSSLPSREHGYTF. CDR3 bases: TGCGCCAGCAGCTCCCTCCCGTCCAGGGAACATGGCTACACCTTC.

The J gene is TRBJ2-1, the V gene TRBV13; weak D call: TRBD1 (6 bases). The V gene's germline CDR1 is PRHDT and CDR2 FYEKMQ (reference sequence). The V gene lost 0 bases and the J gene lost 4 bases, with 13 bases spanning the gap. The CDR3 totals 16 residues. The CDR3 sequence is CASSLGGPQGYNEQFF. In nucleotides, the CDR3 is TGTGCCAGCAGCTTAGGAGGGCCCCAGGGGTACAATGAGCAGTTCTTC. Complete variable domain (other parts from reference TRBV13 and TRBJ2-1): AAGVIQSPRHLIKEKRETATLKCYPIPRHDTVYWYQQGPGQDPQFLISFYEKMQSDKGSIPDRFSAQQFSDYHSELNMSSLELGDSALYFCASSLGGPQGYNEQFFGPGTRLTVL.

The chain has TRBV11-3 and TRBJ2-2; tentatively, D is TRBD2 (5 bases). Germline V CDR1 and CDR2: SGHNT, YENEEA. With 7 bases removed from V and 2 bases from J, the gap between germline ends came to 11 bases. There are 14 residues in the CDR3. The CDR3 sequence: CASTLTTNTGELFF. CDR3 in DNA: TGTGCCAGCACCTTGACTACAAACACCGGGGAGCTGTTTTTT.

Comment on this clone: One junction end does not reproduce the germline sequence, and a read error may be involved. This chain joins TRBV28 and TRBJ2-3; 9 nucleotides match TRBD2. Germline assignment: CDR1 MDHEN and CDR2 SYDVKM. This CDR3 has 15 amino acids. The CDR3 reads CASSLGVAGAPKWNF. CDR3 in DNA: TGTGCCAGCAGTTTAGGGGTAGCGGGAGCTCCCAAATGGAATTTT.

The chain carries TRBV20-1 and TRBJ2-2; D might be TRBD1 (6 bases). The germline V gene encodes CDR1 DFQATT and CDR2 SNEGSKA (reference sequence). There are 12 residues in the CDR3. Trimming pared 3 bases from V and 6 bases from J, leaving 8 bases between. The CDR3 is CSASWGPGELFF. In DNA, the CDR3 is TGCAGTGCTAGTTGGGGGCCCGGGGAGCTGTTTTTT.

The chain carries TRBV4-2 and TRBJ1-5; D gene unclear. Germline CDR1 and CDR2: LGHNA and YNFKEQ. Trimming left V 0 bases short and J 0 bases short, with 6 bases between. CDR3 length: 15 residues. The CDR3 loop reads CASSQDPNSNQPQHF. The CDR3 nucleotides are TGTGCCAGCAGCCAAGATCCGAATAGCAATCAGCCCCAGCATTTT.

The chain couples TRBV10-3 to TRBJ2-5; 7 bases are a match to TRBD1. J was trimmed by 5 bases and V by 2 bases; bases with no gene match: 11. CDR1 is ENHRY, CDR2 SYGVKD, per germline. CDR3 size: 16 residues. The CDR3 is CAISEGRGLVGETQYF. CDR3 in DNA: TGTGCCATCAGTGAGGGTAGGGGGCTTGTCGGGGAGACCCAGTACTTC.

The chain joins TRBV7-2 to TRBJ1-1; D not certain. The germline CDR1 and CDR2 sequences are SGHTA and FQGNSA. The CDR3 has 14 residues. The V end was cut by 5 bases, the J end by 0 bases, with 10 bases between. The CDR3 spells CASSLQLVNTEAFF. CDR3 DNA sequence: TGTGCCAGCAGCCTGCAACTTGTGAACACTGAAGCTTTCTTT.

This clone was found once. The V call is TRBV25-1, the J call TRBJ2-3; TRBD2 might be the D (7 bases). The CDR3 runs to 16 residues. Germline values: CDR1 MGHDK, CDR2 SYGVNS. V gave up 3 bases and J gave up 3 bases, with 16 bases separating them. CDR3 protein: CASSDIGGGGTDTQYF. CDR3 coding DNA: TGTGCCAGCAGTGATATTGGGGGAGGGGGGACAGATACGCAGTATTTT.

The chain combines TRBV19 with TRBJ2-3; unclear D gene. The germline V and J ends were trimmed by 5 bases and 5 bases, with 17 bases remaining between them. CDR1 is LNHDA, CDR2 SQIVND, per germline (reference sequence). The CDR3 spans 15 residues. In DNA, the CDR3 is TGTGCCAGTAGTCCGATCCCAAGTGAGCTAGATACGCAGTATTTT. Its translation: CASSPIPSELDTQYF. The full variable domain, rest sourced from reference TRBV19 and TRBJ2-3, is DGGITQSPKYLFRKEGQNVTLSCEQNLNHDAMYWYRQDPGQGLRLIYYSQIVNDFQKGDIAEGYSVSREKKESFPLTVTSAQKNPTAFYLCASSPIPSELDTQYFGPGTRLTVL.

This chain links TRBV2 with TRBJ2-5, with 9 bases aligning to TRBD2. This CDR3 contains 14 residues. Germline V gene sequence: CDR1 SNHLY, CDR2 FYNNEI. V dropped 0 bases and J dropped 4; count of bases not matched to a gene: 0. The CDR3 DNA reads TGTGCCAGCAGTGAAGCGCGGGGGGGAGAGACCCAGTACTTC. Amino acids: CASSEARGGETQYF.

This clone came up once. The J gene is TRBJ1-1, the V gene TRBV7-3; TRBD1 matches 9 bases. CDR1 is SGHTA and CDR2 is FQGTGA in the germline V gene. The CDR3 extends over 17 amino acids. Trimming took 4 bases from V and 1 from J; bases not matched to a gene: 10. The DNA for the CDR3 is TGTGCCAGCAGCTCCTACGGGACAGGGCAGAGGAACACTGAAGCTTTCTTT. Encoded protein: CASSSYGTGQRNTEAFF.

CDR3 DNA: TGTGCCAGCAGCGTCGGGACAGAGTATGGCTACACCTTC. It encodes CASSVGTEYGYTF. The chain links TRBV7-8 to TRBJ1-2; 7 bases are a match to TRBD1. Germline trimming cut 5 bases from V and 5 bases from J; bases unmatched to any gene: 5. The V gene's germline CDR1 is SGHVS and CDR2 FQNEAQ. The CDR3 has 13 amino acids. The full variable domain, completed using reference TRBV7-8 and TRBJ1-2, is GAGVSQSPRYKVAKRGQDVALRCDPISGHVSLFWYQQALGQGPEFLTYFQNEAQLDKSGLPSDRFFAERPEGSVSTLKIQRTQQEDSAVYLCASSVGTEYGYTFGSGTRLTVV.

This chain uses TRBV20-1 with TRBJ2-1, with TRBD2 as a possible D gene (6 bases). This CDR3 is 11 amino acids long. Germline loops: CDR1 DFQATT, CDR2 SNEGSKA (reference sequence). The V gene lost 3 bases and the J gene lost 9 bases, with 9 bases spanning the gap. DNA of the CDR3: TGCAGTGCTAGTGGGGGGAGTGAGCAGTTCTTC. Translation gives CSASGGSEQFF.